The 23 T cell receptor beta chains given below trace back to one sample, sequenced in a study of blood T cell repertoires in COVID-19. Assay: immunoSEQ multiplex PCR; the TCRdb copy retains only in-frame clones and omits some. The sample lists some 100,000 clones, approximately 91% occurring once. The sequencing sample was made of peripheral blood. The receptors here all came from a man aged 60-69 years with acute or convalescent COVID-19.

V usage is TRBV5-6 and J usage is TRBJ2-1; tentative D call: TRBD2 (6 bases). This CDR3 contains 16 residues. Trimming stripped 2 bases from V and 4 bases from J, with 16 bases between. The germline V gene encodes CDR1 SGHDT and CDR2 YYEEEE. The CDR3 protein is CASSFDGFSGYNEQFF. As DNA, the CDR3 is TGTGCCAGCAGCTTTGATGGGTTTAGCGGATACAATGAGCAGTTCTTC. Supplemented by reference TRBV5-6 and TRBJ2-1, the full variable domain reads DAGVTQSPTHLIKTRGQQVTLRCSPKSGHDTVSWYQQALGQGPQFIFQYYEEEERQRGNFPDRFSGHQFPNYSSELNVNALLLGDSALYLCASSFDGFSGYNEQFFGPGTRLTVL.

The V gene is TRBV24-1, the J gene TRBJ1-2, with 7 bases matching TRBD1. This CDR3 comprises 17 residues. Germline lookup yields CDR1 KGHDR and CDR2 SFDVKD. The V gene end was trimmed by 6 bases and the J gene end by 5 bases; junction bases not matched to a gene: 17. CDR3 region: CATSRNWTGPRGYGYTF. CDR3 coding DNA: TGTGCCACCAGTAGAAATTGGACAGGCCCACGGGGGTATGGCTACACCTTC.

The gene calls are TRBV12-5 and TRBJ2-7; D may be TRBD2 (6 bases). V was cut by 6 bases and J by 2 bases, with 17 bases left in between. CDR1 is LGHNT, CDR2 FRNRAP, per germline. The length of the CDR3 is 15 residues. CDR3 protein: CASGLGGAGTYEQYV. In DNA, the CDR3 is TGTGCTAGTGGGCTTGGCGGGGCGGGCACCTACGAGCAGTACGTC.

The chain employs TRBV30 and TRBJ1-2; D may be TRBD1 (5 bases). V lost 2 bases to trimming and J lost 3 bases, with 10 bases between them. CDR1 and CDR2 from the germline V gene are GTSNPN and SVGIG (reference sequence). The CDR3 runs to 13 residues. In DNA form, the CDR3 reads TGTGCCTGGAGTAAGACAGAGGACTATGGCTACACCTTC. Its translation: CAWSKTEDYGYTF.

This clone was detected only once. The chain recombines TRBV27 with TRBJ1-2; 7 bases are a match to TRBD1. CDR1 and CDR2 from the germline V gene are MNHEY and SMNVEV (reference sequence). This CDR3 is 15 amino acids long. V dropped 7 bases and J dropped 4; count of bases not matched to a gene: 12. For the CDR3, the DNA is TGTGCCAGCAAAATCGGTTCGGACAGGATCTATGGCTACACCTTC. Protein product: CASKIGSDRIYGYTF.

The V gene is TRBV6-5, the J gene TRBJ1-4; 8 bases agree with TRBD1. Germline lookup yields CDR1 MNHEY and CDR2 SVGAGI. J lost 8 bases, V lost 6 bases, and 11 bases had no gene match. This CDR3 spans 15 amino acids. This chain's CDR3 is CASRPWTGSREKLFF. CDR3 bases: TGTGCCAGCAGACCCTGGACAGGGAGTAGAGAAAAACTGTTTTTT.

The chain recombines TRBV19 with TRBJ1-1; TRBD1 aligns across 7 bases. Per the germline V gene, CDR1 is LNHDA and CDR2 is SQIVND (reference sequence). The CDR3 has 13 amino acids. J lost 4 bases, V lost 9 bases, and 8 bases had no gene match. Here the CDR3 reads CASRQGLSTEAFF. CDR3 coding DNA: TGTGCCAGCAGACAGGGATTGAGCACTGAAGCTTTCTTT.

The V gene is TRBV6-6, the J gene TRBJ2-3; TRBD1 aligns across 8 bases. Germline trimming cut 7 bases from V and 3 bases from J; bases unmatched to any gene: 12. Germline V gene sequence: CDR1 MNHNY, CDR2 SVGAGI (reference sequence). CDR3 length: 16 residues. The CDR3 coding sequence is TGTGCCAGCACCGGACAGGGTCCGAAAGGGACAGATACGCAGTATTTT. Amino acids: CASTGQGPKGTDTQYF.

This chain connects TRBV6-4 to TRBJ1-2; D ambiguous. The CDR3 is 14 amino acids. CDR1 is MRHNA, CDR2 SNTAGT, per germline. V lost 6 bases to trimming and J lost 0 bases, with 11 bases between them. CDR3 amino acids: CASSPDGTNYGYTF. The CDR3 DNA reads TGTGCCAGCAGCCCCGACGGGACTAACTATGGCTACACCTTC.

This CDR3 is CASSRRGLGQPNYGYTF. CDR3 nucleotide sequence: TGTGCCAGCAGCCGCCGGGGACTAGGACAACCTAACTATGGCTACACCTTC. This sequence joins TRBV3-1 (or the pseudogene TRBV3-2) and TRBJ1-2; D might be TRBD1 (5 bases). Trimming cost V 4 bases and J 0 bases, with 18 bases left between them. Germline CDR1 is LGHDT and CDR2 is YNNKEL (reference sequence). The CDR3 spans 17 residues.

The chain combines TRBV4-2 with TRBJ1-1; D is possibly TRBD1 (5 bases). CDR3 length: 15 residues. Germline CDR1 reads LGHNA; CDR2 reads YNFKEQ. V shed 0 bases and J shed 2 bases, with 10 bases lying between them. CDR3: CASSQEGLGNTEAFF. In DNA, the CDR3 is TGTGCCAGCAGCCAAGAGGGACTGGGAAACACTGAAGCTTTCTTT.

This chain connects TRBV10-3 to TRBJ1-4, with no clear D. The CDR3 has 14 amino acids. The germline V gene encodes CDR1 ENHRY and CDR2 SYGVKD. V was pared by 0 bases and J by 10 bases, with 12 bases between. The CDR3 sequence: CAISESGSYGKLFF. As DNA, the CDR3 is TGTGCCATCAGTGAGTCCGGGAGTTATGGAAAACTGTTTTTT.

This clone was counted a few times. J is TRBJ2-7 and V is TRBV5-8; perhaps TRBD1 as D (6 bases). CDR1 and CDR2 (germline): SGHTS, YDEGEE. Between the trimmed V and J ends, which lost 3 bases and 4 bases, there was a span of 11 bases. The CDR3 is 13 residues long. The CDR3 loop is CASSYDRIYEQYV. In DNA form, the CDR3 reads TGTGCCAGCAGCTATGACAGGATATACGAGCAGTACGTC.

The CDR3 here is CASSLAGVNEQFF. In DNA form, the CDR3 reads TGTGCCAGCAGCTTAGCGGGAGTCAATGAGCAGTTCTTC. The chain uses TRBV13 and TRBJ2-1, with TRBD2 as a possible D gene (6 bases). Germline V CDR1 and CDR2: PRHDT, FYEKMQ (reference sequence). The V end lost 1 base, the J end lost 6 bases, and 7 bases lay between the germline ends. CDR3 length: 13 amino acids.

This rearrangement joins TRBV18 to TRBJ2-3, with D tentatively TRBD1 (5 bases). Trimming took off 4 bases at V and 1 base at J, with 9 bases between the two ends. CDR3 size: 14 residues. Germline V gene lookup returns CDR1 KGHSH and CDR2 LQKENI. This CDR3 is CASSLETGTDTQYF. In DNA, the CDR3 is TGTGCCAGCTCACTGGAGACAGGCACAGATACGCAGTATTTT.

The CDR3 nucleotides read TGTGCCAGCAGCCCGGCGAGGGGGCAAGGTGAAAAACTGTTTTTT. This codes for CASSPARGQGEKLFF. The chain links TRBV7-9 to TRBJ1-4, with TRBD1 identical over 7 bases. This CDR3 region has 15 residues. Per germline, CDR1 SEHNR and CDR2 FQNEAQ (reference sequence). Trimming cost V 5 bases and J 7 bases; bases outside gene matches: 10.

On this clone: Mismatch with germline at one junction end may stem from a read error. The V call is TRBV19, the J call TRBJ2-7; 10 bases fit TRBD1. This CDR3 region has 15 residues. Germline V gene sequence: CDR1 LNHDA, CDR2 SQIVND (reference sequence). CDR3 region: CASNTGDRGRYGQYF. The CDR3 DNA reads TGTGCCAGTAACACAGGGGACAGGGGCCGCTACGGGCAGTACTTC.

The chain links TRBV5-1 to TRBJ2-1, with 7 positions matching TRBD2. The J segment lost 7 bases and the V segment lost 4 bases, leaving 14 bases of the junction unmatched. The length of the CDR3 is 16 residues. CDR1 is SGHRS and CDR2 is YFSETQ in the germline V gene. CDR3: CASSPFGAGVSNEQFF. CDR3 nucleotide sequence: TGCGCCAGCAGCCCCTTCGGGGCGGGAGTGTCAAATGAGCAGTTCTTC.

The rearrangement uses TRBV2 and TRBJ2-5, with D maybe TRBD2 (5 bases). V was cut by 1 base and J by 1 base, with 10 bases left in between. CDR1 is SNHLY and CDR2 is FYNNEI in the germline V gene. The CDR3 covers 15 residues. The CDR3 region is CASSEERSGQETQYF. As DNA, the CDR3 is TGTGCCAGCAGTGAAGAAAGAAGCGGCCAAGAGACCCAGTACTTC.

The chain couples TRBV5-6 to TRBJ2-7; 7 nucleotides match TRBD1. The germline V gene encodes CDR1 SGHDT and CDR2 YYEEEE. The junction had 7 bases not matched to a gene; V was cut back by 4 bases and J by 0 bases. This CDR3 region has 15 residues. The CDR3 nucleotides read TGTGCCAGCAGCCGGCTCAGGGGGAGCTCCTACGAGCAGTACTTC. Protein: CASSRLRGSSYEQYF.

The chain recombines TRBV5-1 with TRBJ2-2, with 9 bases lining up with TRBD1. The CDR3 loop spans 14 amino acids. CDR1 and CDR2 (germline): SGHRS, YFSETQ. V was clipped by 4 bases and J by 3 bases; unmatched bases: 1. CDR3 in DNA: TGCGCCAGCAGCAGGACAGGGGACACCGGGGAGCTGTTTTTT. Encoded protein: CASSRTGDTGELFF.

The chain's CDR3 is CASSLAQGLAGGNIQYF. Here the CDR3 DNA reads TGTGCCAGCAGCTTAGCGCAGGGGCTAGCGGGTGGAAACATTCAGTACTTC. The chain has TRBV7-2 and TRBJ2-4; 8 nucleotides agree with TRBD2. The CDR3 is 17 residues long. Trimming took 0 bases from V and 6 from J; bases not matched to a gene: 10. The germline gives CDR1 SGHTA, CDR2 FQGNSA.

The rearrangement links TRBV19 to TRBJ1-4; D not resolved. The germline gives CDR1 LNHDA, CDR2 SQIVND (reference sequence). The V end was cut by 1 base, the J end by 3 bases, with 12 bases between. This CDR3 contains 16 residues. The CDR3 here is CASSIAAGIANEKLFF. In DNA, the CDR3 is TGTGCCAGTAGTATAGCCGCAGGCATAGCTAATGAAAAACTGTTTTTT.